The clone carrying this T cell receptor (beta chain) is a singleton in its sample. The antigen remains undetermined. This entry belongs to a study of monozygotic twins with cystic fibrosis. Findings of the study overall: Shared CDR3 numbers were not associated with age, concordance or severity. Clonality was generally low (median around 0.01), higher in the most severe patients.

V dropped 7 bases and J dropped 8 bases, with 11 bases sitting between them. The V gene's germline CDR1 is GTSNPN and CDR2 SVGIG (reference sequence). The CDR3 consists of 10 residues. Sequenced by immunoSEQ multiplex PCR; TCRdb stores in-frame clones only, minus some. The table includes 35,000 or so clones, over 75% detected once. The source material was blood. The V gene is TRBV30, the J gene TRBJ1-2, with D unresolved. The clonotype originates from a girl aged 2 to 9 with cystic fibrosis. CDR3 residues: CASSRVGYTF. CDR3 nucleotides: TGTGCCTCGTCCCGGGTAGGCTACACCTTC.